This T cell receptor beta chain was captured in a study of CD4 and CD8 cells across lung adenocarcinoma regions. TCRdb re-derived calls from the PCR reads in MiXCR, one entry per CDR3 protein. This table has 3,600 or so distinct CDR3 sequences, about 61% appearing once. This CDR3 has 15 amino acids. V was shortened by 4 bases and J by 0 bases, with 11 bases between the two germline ends. CDR1 is SGHNT, CDR2 YENEEA, per germline. Donors had localized lung adenocarcinoma, a non-small cell lung cancer. The V call is TRBV11-3, the J call TRBJ2-3, with D hard to call. The TCR comes from a male donor with lung adenocarcinoma. The CD4 and CD8 labels of this study may be unreliable. Input material: CD4+ T cells from the margin of a lung tumor. This CDR3 is CASSYDASSTDTQYF. CDR3 nucleotides: TGTGCCAGCAGCTACGATGCTAGTAGCACAGATACGCAGTATTTT.